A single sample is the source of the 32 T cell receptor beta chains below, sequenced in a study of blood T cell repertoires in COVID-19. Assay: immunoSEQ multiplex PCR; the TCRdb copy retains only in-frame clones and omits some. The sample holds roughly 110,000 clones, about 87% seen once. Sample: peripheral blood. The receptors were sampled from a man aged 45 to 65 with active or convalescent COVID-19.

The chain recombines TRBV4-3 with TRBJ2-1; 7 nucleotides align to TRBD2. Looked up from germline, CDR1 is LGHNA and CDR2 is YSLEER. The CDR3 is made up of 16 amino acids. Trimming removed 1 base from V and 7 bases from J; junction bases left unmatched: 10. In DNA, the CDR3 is TGCGCCAGCAGCCAAGTAGTAGCGGGCCTAATGAATGAGCAGTTCTTC. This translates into CASSQVVAGLMNEQFF.

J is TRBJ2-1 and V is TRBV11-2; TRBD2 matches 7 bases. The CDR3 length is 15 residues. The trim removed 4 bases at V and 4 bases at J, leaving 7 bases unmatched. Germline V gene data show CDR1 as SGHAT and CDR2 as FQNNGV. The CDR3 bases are TGTGCCAGCAGCTCTACCCGGACTAGGTACAATGAGCAGTTCTTC. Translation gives CASSSTRTRYNEQFF.

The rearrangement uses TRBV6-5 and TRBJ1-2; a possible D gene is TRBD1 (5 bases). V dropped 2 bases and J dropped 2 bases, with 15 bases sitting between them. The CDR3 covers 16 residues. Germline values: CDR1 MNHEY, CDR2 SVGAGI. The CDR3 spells CASSYRRPGQNYGYTF. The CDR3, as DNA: TGTGCCAGCAGTTACAGGCGGCCAGGACAAAACTATGGCTACACCTTC.

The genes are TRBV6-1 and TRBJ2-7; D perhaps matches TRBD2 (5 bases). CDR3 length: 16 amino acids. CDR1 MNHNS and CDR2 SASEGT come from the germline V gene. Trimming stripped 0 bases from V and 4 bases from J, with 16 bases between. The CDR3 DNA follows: TGTGCCAGCAGTGAAGCCCTCGGCGGGTACCAATACGAGCAGTACTTC. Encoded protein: CASSEALGGYQYEQYF.

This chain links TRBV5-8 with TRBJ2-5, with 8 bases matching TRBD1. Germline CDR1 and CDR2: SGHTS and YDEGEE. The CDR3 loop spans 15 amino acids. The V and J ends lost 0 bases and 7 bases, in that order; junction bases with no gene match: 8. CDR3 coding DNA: TGTGCCAGCAGCTTGGCGGGGTCAGGGGGCAGGACCCAGTACTTC. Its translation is CASSLAGSGGRTQYF.

CDR3 sequence (DNA): TGTGCCATCGAAGCATGGAGGCCCTACAATGAGCAGTTCTTC. It translates to CAIEAWRPYNEQFF. The chain recombines TRBV6-5 with TRBJ2-1, with D maybe TRBD2 (5 bases). V lost 10 bases to trimming and J lost 2 bases, with 15 bases between them. Per germline, CDR1 MNHEY and CDR2 SVGAGI. CDR3 size: 14 residues.

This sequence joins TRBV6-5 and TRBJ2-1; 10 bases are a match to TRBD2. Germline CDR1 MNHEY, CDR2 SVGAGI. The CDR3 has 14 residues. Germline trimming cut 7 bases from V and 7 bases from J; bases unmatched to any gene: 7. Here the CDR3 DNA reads TGTGCCAGCATCTCTAGCGGGGGCCGGAATGAGCAGTTCTTC. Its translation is CASISSGGRNEQFF.

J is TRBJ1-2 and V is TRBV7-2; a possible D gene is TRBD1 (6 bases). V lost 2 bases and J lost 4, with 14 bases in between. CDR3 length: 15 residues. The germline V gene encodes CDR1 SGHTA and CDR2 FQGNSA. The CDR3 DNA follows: TGTGCCAGCAGCTTACAAGGAGACAGGTCCTATGGCTACACCTTC. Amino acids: CASSLQGDRSYGYTF. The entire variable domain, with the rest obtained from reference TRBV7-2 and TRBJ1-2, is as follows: GAGVSQSPSNKVTEKGKDVELRCDPISGHTALYWYRQSLGQGLEFLIYFQGNSAPDKSGLPSDRFSAERTGGSVSTLTIQRTQQEDSAVYLCASSLQGDRSYGYTFGSGTRLTVV.

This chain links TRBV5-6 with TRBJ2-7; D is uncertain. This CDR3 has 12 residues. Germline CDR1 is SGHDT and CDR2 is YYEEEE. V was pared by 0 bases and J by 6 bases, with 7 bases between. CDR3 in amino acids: CASSLGSGEQYF. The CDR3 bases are TGTGCCAGCAGCTTGGGGTCCGGCGAGCAGTACTTC.

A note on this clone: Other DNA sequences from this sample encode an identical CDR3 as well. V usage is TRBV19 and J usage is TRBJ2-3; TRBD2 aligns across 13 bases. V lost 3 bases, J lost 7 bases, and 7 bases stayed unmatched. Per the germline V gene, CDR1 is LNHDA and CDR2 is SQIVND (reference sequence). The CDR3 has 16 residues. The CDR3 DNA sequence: TGTGCCAGTAGTATTGGACTAGCGGGAGATACTCATACGCAGTATTTT. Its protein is CASSIGLAGDTHTQYF.

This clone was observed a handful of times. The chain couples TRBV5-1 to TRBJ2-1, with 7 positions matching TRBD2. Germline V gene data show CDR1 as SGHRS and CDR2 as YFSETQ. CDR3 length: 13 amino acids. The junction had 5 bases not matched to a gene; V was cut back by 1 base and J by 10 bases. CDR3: CASSLMAGAEQFF. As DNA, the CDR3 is TGCGCCAGCAGCTTGATGGCGGGAGCGGAGCAGTTCTTC. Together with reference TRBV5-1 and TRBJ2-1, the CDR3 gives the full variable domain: KAGVTQTPRYLIKTRGQQVTLSCSPISGHRSVSWYQQTPGQGLQFLFEYFSETQRNKGNFPGRFSGRQFSNSRSEMNVSTLELGDSALYLCASSLMAGAEQFFGPGTRLTVL.

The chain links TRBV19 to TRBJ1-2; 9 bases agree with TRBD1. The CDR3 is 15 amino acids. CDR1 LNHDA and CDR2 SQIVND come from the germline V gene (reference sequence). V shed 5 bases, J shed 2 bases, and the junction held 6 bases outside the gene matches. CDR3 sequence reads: CASSLLTGGNYGYTF. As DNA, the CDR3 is TGTGCCAGTAGTCTTTTGACAGGGGGGAACTATGGCTACACCTTC.

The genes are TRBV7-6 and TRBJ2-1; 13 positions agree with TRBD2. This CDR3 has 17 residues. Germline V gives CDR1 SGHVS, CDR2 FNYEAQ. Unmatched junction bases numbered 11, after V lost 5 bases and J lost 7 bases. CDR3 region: CASSPRTSGSRGNEQFF. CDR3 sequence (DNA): TGTGCCAGCAGCCCCCGGACTAGCGGGAGTCGTGGGAATGAGCAGTTCTTC.

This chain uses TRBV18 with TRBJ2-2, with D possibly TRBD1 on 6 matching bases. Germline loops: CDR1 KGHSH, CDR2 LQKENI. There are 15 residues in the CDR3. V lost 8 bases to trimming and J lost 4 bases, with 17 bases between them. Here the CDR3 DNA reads TGTGCCAGCGCGTCCGGCAGGGGAGTCACCGGGGAGCTGTTTTTT. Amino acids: CASASGRGVTGELFF.

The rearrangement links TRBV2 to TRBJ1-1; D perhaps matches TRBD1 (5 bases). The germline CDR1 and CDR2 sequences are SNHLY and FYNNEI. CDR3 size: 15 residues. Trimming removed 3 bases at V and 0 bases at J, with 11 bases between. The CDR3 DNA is TGTGCCAGCAGTGAGACAGACTTTATGAACACTGAAGCTTTCTTT. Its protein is CASSETDFMNTEAFF.

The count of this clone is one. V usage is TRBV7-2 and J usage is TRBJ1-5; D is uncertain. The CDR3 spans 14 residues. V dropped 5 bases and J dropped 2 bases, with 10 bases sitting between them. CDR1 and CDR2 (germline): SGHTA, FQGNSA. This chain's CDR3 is CASSNTGGNQPQHF. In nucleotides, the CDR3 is TGTGCCAGCAGCAACACCGGGGGCAATCAGCCCCAGCATTTT.

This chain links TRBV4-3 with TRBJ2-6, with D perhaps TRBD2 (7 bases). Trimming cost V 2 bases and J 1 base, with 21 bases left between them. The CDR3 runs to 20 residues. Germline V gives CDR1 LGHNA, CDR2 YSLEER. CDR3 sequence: CASSQRLPGGQMSGANVLTF. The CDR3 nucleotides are TGCGCCAGCAGCCAACGGCTGCCCGGGGGGCAAATGTCTGGGGCCAACGTCCTGACTTTC.

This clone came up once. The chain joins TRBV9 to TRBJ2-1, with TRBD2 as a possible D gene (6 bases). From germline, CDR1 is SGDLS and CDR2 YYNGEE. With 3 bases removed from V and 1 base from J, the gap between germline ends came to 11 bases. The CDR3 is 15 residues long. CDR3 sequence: CASSDLRGSYNEQFF. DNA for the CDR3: TGTGCCAGCAGCGATTTGCGGGGATCCTACAATGAGCAGTTCTTC.

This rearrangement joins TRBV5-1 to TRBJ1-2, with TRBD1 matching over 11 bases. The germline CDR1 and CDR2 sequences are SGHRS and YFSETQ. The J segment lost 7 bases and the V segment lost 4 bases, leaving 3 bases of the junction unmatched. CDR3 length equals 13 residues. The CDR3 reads CASSPDRGLGYTF. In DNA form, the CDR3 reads TGCGCCAGCAGCCCGGACAGGGGGCTTGGCTACACCTTC.

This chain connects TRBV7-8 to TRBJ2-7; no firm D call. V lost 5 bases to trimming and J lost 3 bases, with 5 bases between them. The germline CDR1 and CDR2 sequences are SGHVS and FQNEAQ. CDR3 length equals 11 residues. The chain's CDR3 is CASSLFYEQYF. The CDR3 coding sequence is TGTGCCAGCAGCCTCTTCTACGAGCAGTACTTC.

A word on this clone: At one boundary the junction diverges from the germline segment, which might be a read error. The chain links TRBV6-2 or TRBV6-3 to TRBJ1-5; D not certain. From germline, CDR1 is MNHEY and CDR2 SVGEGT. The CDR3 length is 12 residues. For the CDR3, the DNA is TGTGCCAGCAGTTACGTCGGATATCCTAGCGATTTT. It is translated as CASSYVGYPSDF.

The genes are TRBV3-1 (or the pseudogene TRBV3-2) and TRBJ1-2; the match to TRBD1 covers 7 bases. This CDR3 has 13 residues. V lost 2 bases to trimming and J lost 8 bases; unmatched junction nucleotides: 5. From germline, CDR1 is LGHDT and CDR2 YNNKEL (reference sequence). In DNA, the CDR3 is TGTGCCAGCAGCCAATTGACAGGGACCGGCTACACCTTC. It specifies CASSQLTGTGYTF.

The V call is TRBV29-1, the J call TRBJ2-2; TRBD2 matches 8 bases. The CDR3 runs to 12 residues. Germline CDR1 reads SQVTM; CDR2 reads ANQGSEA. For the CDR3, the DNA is TGCAGTAGCGGGACGAACACCGGGGAGCTGTTTTTT. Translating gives CSSGTNTGELFF.

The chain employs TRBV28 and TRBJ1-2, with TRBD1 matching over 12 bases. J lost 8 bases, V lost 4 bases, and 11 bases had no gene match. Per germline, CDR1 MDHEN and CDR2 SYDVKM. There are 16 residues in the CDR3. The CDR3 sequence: CASSWGQGQGARGYTF. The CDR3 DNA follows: TGTGCCAGCAGTTGGGGTCAGGGACAGGGGGCGCGGGGCTACACCTTC.

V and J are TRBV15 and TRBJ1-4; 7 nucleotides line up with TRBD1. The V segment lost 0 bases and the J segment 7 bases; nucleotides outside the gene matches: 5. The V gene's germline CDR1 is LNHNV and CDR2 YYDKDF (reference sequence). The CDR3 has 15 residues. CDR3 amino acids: CATSRDGQESEKLFF. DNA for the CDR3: TGTGCCACCAGCAGAGATGGACAGGAGTCTGAAAAACTGTTTTTT.

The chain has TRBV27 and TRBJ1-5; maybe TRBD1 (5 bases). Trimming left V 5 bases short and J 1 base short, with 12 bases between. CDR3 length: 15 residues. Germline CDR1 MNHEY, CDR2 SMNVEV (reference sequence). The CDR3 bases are TGTGCCAGCAGTCTCCGACAGACCAGCAATCAGCCCCAGCATTTT. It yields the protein CASSLRQTSNQPQHF.

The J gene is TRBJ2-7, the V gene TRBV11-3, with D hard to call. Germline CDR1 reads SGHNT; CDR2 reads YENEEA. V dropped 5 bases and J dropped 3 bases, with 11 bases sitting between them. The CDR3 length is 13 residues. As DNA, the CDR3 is TGTGCCAGCAGCCGAGGAGTGTTCTACGAGCAGTACTTC. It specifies CASSRGVFYEQYF.

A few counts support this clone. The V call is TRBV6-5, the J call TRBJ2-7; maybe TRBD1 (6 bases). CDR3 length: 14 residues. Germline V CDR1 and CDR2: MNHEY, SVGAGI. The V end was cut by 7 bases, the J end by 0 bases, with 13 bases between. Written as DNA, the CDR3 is TGTGCCAGCATGGGACACCTGTCCTCCTACGAGCAGTACTTC. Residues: CASMGHLSSYEQYF.

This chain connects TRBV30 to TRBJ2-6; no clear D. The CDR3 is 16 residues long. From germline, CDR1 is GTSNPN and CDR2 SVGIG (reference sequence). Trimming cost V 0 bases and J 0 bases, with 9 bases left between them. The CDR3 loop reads CAWSVMGYSGANVLTF. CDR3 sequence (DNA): TGTGCCTGGAGTGTAATGGGCTACTCTGGGGCCAACGTCCTGACTTTC.

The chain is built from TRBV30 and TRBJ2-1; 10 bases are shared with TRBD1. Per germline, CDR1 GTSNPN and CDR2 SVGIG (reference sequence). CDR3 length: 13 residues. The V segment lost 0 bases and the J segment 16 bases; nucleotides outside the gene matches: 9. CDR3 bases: TGTGCCTGGAGTGTAAATGGACAGGGGGTATGCTTCTTC. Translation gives CAWSVNGQGVCFF.

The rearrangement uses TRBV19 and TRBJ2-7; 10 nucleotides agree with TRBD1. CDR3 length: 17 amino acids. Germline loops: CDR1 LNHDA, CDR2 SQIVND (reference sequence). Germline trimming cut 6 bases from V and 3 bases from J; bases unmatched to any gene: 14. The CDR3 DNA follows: TGTGCCAGTAGAGCTACCCGCGGGACAGGGGTCCTCTACGAGCAGTACTTC. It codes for CASRATRGTGVLYEQYF.

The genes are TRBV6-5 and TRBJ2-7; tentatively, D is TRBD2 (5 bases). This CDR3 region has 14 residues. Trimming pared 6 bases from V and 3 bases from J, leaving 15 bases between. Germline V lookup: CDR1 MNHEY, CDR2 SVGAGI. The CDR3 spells CASSVRDPFYEQYF. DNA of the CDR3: TGTGCCAGCAGCGTCCGGGATCCCTTCTACGAGCAGTACTTC.